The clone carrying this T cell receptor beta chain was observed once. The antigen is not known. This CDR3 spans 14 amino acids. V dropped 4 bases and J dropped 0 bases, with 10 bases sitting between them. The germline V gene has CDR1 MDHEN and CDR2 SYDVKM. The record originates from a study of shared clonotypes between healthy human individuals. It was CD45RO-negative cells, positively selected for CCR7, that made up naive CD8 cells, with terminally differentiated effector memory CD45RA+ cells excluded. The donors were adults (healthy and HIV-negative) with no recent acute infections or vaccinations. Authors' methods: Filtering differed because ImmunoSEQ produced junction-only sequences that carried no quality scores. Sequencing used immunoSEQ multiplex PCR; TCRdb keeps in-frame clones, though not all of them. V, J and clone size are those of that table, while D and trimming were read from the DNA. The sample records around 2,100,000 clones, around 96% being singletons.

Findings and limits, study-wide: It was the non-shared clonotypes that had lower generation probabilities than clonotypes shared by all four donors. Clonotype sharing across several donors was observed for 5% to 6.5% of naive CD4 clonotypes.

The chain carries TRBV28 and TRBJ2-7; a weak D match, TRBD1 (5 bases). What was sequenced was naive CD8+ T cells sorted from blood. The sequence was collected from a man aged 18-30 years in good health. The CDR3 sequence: CASSSRQSSYEQYF. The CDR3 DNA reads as TGTGCCAGCAGTTCCCGACAGAGCTCCTACGAGCAGTACTTC.